A selection of T cell receptor beta chains follows, all from one sample in a study of T cells after yellow fever vaccination. TCRdb called the 5' RACE reads again in MiXCR, with one record for every CDR3 protein. The sample carries about 310,000 distinct CDR3 sequences, around 3.9% recorded once. Sequencing used PBMCs, obtained on the day of the yellow fever booster vaccination. These receptors were taken from a man aged 18 to 30 who received the YFV17D yellow fever vaccine. Each CDR3 is given with its conserved first and last residue. Fields, in order: J gene, CDR3 length, V gene, CDR3 protein.

TRBJ1-1 | 11 | TRBV3-1 | CASSQRSEAFF
TRBJ1-4 | 15 | TRBV4-1 | CASSQPGQGFAKLFF
TRBJ1-5 | 16 | TRBV5-1 | CASSLYAGERVQPQHF
TRBJ1-6 | 17 | TRBV4-2 | CASSQGQGRSYNSPLHF
TRBJ2-3 | 18 | TRBV5-1 | CASSVVPGQGTRADTQYF
TRBJ2-7 | 15 | TRBV7-8 | CASSLAIYNENEQYF
TRBJ2-5 | 16 | TRBV20-1 | CSAIGLAGVLWETQYF
TRBJ1-6 | 16 | TRBV15 | CATSRAPRRDNSPLHF
TRBJ1-4 | 16 | TRBV29-1 | CSVEDPGTATNEKLFF
TRBJ2-6 | 15 | TRBV7-9 | CASSRMSSGANVLTF
TRBJ1-5 | 14 | TRBV2 | CASTLGTGPQPQHF
TRBJ1-2 | 16 | TRBV27 | CASSFLGQGRREGYTF
TRBJ2-6 | 14 | TRBV2 | CASSARAGANVLTF
TRBJ2-3 | 18 | TRBV9 | CASSSSSGQGEDTDTQYF
TRBJ1-2 | 15 | TRBV5-1 | CASSLGDENLYGYTF
TRBJ2-3 | 15 | TRBV4-1 | CASRVTTSSTDTQYF